The sample holds many counts of the clone carrying this T cell receptor (beta chain). Its antigen is undetermined. TCRbeta library preparation incorporated unique molecular identifiers. TCRdb processed the PCR reads anew with MiXCR; each CDR3 protein has one entry. The table includes some 450,000 distinct CDR3 sequences, approximately 42% detected once. The germline CDR1 and CDR2 sequences are DFQATT and SNEGSKA (reference sequence). CDR3 length: 14 amino acids. V was pared by 0 bases and J by 10 bases, with 13 bases between. The sample originates from a study of T-cell reconstitution after alpha-beta-depleted transplantation in children. Overall study findings and caveats: T-cell counts and diversity at one year post-transplant came mainly from newly produced T cells. Surviving recipient T cells and thymic progenitors produced the high day-60 TCRbeta diversity seen in some patients. The origin of alpha-beta T cells about two months after transplant was reportedly several hundred expanded graft clones.

The TCR comes from a girl aged 2 to 10 with aplastic anemia, due to receive a stem cell transplant. This sequence joins TRBV20-1 and TRBJ1-6; a possible D gene is TRBD1 (6 bases). The sample consisted of PBMCs, taken before TCRalphabeta/CD19-depleted stem cell transplant. CDR3 region: CSAREQGFGSPLHF. In DNA form, the CDR3 reads TGCAGTGCTAGAGAGCAGGGGTTTGGATCACCCCTCCACTTT.